This paragraph covers one T cell receptor beta chain sequence. The specificity of this receptor is unknown. Per-base qualities were not stored, and no clone one base away is much larger. The source of the sample is a study of blood T cell repertoires in COVID-19 (dated by TCRdb to the early 2020s). The study in broad terms: The collaborator samples originated in the United States, Italy and Spain and spanned the acute and convalescent phases of COVID-19. The prospective study material was composed of cDNA or gDNA derived from T cells, B-cell-depleted T cells, or PBMCs. Subjects who had been exposed to COVID-19, were actively infected with it, or had recovered from it provided the deeply sampled blood TCRbeta repertoires that made up the dataset. The repertoires were released in a freely available public database meant as a resource for research on the immune response to SARS-CoV-2. The samples were drawn from two sources: the first 160 participants of the ongoing ImmuneRACE study, and fewer than 1,500 subjects contributed by 6 global collaborators. Sample metadata almost always included a de-identified subject ID, COVID-19 status, age in years and sex. Where HLA class I and class II types were available, the types were taken from metadata supplied by the sample provider, not from assay-based typing. The paper's findings and limits, for the study overall: How much clinical and demographic metadata was included differed by source and by participant, and the metadata was provided uncurated.

A second Seattle source provided samples from volunteer blood donors who had recovered from COVID-19. The collaborating institutions used their own protocols to collect whole blood in K2EDTA tubes. For TCRbeta analysis, collaborator samples were shipped as frozen whole blood, as isolated PBMCs, or as DNA extracted from either sample type. Trimming removed 2 bases from V and 1 base from J; the gene matches leave 12 bases unexplained. From cysteine to phenylalanine, the CDR3 is 18 amino acids long. Only the CDR3 DNA stays, 54 bases, in frame from base 1. Via the germline V gene, CDR1 is SGHTA and CDR2 FQGNSA. The immunoSEQ Assay, a bias-controlled multiplex PCR, was used to amplify TCRbeta CDR3 regions from genomic DNA. As for the original processing: Nucleated cell counts per sample were estimated from amplification of reference gene primers within the assay. Sequence reads were collapsed and filtered to measure the absolute abundance of every unique TCRbeta CDR3 rearrangement. For each sample, productive Simpson clonality was calculated by taking the square root of Simpson's diversity index across productive rearrangements. TCRdb mirrors the immuneACCESS table, restricted to in-frame sequences. Some clones are absent from its copies; in checked studies, under half trace to an unresolved V gene, and the reason for the others is unknown. Clonal size and the V and J genes are those of that table, whereas D and trimming came from the DNA. This sample gives under 200,000 clones in total; approximately 90% of them show up just once. The ten largest clonotypes hold approximately 2.1% of the sample.

The TCR comes from a man aged 45 to 65 who had recovered from COVID-19. The sequence joins TRBV7-2 to TRBJ2-3, and 7 junctional nucleotides match TRBD2. Sequencing used peripheral blood. The CDR3 region: CASSLRIGRRERTDTQYF. Read as DNA, the sequence is TGTGCCAGCAGCTTAAGGATAGGTAGGCGGGAGCGCACAGATACGCAGTATTTT.